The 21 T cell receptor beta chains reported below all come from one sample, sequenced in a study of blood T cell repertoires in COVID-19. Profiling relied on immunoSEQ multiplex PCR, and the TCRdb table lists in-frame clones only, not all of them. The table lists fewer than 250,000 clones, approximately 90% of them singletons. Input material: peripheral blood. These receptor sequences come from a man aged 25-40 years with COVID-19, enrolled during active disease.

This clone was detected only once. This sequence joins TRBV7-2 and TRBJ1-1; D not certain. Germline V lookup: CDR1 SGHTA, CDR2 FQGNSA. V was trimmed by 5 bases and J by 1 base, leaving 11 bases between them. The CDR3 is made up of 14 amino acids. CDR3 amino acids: CASSRQIQNTEAFF. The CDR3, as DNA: TGTGCCAGCAGCCGTCAGATTCAGAACACTGAAGCTTTCTTT.

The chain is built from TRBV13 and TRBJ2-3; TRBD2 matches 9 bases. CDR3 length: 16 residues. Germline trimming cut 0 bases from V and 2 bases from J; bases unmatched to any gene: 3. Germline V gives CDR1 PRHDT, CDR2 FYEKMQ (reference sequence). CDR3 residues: CASSLGLAGYTDTQYF. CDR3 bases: TGTGCCAGCAGCTTAGGCCTAGCGGGGTACACAGATACGCAGTATTTT.

CDR3 nucleotide sequence: TGTGCCAGCTCACCACTCTTGACAGGGAACTATGGCTACACCTTC. Its translation: CASSPLLTGNYGYTF. This chain links TRBV18 with TRBJ1-2, with TRBD1 matching over 7 bases. In germline, CDR1 is KGHSH, CDR2 LQKENI. Trimming removed 1 base from V and 2 bases from J; junction bases left unmatched: 4. This CDR3 region has 15 residues.

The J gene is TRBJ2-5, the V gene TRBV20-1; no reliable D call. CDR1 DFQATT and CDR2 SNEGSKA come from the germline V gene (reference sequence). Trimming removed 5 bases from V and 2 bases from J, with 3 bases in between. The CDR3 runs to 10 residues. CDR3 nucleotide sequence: TGCAGTGCTCGGCAAGAGACCCAGTACTTC. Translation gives CSARQETQYF.

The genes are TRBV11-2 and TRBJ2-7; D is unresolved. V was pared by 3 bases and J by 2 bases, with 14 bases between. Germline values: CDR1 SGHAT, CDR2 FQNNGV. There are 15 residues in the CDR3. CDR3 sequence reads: CASSFRLTVAYEQYF. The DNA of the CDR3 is TGTGCCAGCAGCTTCAGGCTCACCGTTGCCTACGAGCAGTACTTC.

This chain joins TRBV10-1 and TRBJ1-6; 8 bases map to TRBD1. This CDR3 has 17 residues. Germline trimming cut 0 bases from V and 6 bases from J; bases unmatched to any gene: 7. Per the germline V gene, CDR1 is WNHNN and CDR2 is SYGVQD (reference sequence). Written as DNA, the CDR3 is TGCGCCAGCAGTGAGTCGATTCAGGGGGCGCCTAATTCACCCCTCCACTTT. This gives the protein CASSESIQGAPNSPLHF.

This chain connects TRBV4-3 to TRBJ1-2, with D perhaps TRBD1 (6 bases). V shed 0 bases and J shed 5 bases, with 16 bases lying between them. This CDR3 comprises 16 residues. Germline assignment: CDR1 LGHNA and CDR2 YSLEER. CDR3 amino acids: CASSQDRRGRKYGYTF. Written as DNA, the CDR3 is TGCGCCAGCAGCCAAGATCGGCGGGGGCGGAAGTATGGCTACACCTTC.

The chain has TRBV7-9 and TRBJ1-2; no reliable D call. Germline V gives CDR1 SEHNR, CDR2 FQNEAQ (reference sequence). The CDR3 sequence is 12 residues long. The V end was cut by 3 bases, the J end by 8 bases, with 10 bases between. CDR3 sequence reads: CASSLSGSGYTF. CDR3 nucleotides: TGTGCCAGCAGCTTGTCGGGTAGCGGCTACACCTTC. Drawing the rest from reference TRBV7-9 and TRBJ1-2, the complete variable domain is DTGVSQNPRHKITKRGQNVTFRCDPISEHNRLYWYRQTLGQGPEFLTYFQNEAQLEKSRLLSDRFSAERPKGSFSTLEIQRTEQGDSAMYLCASSLSGSGYTFGSGTRLTVV.

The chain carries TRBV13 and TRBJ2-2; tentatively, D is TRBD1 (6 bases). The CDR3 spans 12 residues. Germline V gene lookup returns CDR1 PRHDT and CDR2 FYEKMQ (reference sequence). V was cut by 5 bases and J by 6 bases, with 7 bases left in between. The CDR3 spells CASSEGAGELFF. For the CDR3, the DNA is TGTGCCAGCAGCGAGGGGGCCGGGGAGCTGTTTTTT. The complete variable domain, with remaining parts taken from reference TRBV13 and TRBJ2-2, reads AAGVIQSPRHLIKEKRETATLKCYPIPRHDTVYWYQQGPGQDPQFLISFYEKMQSDKGSIPDRFSAQQFSDYHSELNMSSLELGDSALYFCASSEGAGELFFGEGSRLTVL.

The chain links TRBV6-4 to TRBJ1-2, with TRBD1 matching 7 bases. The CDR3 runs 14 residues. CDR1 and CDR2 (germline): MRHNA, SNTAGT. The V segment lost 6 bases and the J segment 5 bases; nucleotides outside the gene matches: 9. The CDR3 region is CASRAEGTAYGYTF. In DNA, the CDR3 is TGTGCCAGCAGAGCCGAAGGGACAGCGTATGGCTACACCTTC.

The CDR3 reads CASSVDRGPTEAFF. The CDR3 bases are TGTGCCAGCAGTGTCGACAGGGGGCCCACTGAAGCTTTCTTT. The chain recombines TRBV28 with TRBJ1-1; 10 bases align to TRBD1. In germline, CDR1 is MDHEN, CDR2 SYDVKM. V was pared by 5 bases and J by 4 bases, with 4 bases of the junction left unmatched. The CDR3 sequence is 14 residues long.

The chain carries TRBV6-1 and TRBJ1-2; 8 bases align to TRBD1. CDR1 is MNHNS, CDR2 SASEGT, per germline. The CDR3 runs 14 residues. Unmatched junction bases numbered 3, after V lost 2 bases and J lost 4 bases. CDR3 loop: CASSETGGVYGYTF. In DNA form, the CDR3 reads TGTGCCAGCAGTGAAACAGGGGGAGTCTATGGCTACACCTTC.

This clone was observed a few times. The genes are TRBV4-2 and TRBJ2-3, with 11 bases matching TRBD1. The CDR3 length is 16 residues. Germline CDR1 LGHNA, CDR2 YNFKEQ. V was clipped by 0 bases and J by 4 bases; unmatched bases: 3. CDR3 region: CASSQDRTGGADTQYF. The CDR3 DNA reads TGTGCCAGCAGCCAAGATCGGACAGGGGGCGCAGATACGCAGTATTTT.

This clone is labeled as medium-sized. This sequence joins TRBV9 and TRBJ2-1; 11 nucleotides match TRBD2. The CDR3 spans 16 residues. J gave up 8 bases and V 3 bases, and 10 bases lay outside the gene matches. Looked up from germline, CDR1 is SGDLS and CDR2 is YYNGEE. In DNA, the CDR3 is TGTGCCAGCAGCGGATTAGCGGGGGGGCCTTCGGATGAGCAGTTCTTC. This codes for CASSGLAGGPSDEQFF.

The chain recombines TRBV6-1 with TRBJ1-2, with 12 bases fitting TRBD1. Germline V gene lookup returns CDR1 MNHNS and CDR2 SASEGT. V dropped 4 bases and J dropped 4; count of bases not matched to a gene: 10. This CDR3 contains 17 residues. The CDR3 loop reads CASSASGTGGFGYGYTF. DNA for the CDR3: TGTGCCAGCAGTGCCTCCGGGACAGGGGGCTTTGGCTATGGCTACACCTTC.

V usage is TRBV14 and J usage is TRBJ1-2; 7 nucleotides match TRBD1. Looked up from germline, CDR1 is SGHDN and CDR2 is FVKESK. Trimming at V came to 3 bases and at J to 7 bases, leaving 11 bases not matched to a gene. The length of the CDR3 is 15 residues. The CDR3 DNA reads TGTGCCAGCAGCCAGTTCGAACAGGGGCCTCGTGGCTACACCTTC. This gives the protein CASSQFEQGPRGYTF.

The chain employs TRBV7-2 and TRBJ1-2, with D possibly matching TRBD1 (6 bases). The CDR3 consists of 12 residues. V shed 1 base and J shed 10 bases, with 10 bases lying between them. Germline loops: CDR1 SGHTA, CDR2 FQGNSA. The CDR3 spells CASSLGEGVYTF. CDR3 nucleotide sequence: TGTGCCAGCAGCTTAGGGGAGGGGGTCTACACCTTC.

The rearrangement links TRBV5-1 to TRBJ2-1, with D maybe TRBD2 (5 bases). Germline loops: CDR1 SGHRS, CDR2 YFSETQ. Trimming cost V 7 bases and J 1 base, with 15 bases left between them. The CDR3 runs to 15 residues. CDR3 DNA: TGCGCCAGCTCAAGCGGATTTACTTCCTACAATGAGCAGTTCTTC. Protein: CASSSGFTSYNEQFF. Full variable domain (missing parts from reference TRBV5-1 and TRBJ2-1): KAGVTQTPRYLIKTRGQQVTLSCSPISGHRSVSWYQQTPGQGLQFLFEYFSETQRNKGNFPGRFSGRQFSNSRSEMNVSTLELGDSALYLCASSSGFTSYNEQFFGPGTRLTVL.

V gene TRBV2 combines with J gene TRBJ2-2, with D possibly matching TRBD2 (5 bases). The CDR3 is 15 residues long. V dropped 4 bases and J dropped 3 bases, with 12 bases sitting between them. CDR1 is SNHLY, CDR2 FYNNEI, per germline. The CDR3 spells CASSVWGADTGELFF. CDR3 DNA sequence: TGTGCCAGCAGTGTCTGGGGAGCTGACACCGGGGAGCTGTTTTTT. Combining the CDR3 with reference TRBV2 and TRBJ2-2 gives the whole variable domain EPEVTQTPSHQVTQMGQEVILRCVPISNHLYFYWYRQILGQKVEFLVSFYNNEISEKSEIFDDQFSVERPDGSNFTLKIRSTKLEDSAMYFCASSVWGADTGELFFGEGSRLTVL.

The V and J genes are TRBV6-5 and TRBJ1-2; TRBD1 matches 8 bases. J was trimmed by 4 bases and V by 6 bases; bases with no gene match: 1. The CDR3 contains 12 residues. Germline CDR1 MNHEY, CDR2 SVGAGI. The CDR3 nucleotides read TGTGCCAGCAGAACAGGGGGCTATGGCTACACCTTC. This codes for CASRTGGYGYTF.

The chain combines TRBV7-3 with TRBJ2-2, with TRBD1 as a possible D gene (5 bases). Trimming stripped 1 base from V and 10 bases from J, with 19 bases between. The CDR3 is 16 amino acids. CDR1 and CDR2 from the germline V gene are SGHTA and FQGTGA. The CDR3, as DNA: TGTGCCAGCAGCTTAAGTGGGCAGGGAAGGTGGGAGGAGCTGTTTTTT. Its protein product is CASSLSGQGRWEELFF.